The entry below gives a single TCR beta chain sequence along with its context. What it binds is unknown. Each sample's input was approximately 0.25 ug genomic DNA, 30,000 to 45,000 genome equivalents. These data come from a study of T cell clusters in autoimmune cytopenias. Study-wide results and limits: Functional roles of the in silico T cell clusters still await experimental validation.

TRB rearrangements were amplified by touch-down multiplex PCR with mixed TRB-A/B primers. TCRdb re-called the multiplex PCR reads; every CDR3 protein appears as one record, without DNA. This table holds under 9,500 distinct CDR3 sequences. This CDR3 is built from 15 residues. The V gene's germline CDR1 is MNHEY and CDR2 SVGAGI. The sequence derives from a human donor with an autoimmune cytopenia or autoimmune hepatitis (not recorded which). What was sequenced was peripheral blood. V gene TRBV6-5 combines with J gene TRBJ1-2; TCRdb's D gene call, TRBD1, goes unchecked for lack of DNA. CDR3 amino acids: CASRSRDSVYYGYTF.